This T cell receptor (beta chain) stems from a study of cytomegalovirus exposure and HLA in healthy donors. Study-wide findings and caveats: As was reported, the classifier diagnosed cytomegalovirus status with high specificity and sensitivity. Three CMV-associated chains proved CMV antigen-specific in vitro. In a later analysis, first-cohort TCR clusters were found to tend to co-occur in the 130 or so validation repertoires.

Separate from the roughly 720-subject first cohort was the approximately 120-subject validation cohort, to which the donors belonged. TCRdb's table, derived via immunoSEQ multiplex PCR, lists solely in-frame clones and lacks some. The sample has more than 50,000 clones, around 94% seen once; the top ten hold around 2%. As concerns this clone: Its antigen is still unknown.

Germline V gene lookup returns CDR1 SGHNT and CDR2 YYREEE (reference sequence). With V trimmed by 3 bases and J by 2 bases, 1 base remained unmatched. This CDR3 has 14 residues. Sequencing input: PBMCs. This sequence joins TRBV5-4 and TRBJ1-2; 10 nucleotides agree with TRBD1. The receptor was isolated from a man aged 18 to 35 in good health and CMV-seronegative. The CDR3 region is CASSWDRGNYGYTF. The CDR3, as DNA: TGTGCCAGCAGCTGGGACAGGGGCAACTATGGCTACACCTTC.